These T cell receptor beta chains were read from a single sample in a study of T-cell reconstitution after alpha-beta-depleted transplantation in children. TCRdb re-derived calls from the PCR reads in MiXCR, one entry per CDR3 protein. The sample records roughly 220,000 distinct CDR3 sequences, 8.4% being singletons. Sequenced material: PBMCs, mostly from graft donor cells, taken 360 days after TCRalphabeta/CD19-depleted stem cell transplant. The receptors shown here come from a male patient between 2 and 10 years old who had a stem cell transplant for acute myeloid leukemia, so the T cells may come from the graft donor. Each CDR3 is given with its conserved first and last residue.

cdr3_aa,j_call,v_call
CASSLVQENTGELFF,TRBJ2-2,TRBV11-3
CASSYWGADNEQFF,TRBJ2-1,TRBV6-5
CASSLRSSTDTQYF,TRBJ2-3,TRBV5-4
CASSITGGVGETQYF,TRBJ2-5,TRBV21-1
CATSRVFDSNQPQHF,TRBJ1-5,TRBV15
CASSLRGTGTSSFTGELFF,TRBJ2-2,TRBV4-2
CSARSGSGKTEQFF,TRBJ2-1,TRBV20-1
CASITPSYNEQFF,TRBJ2-1,TRBV18
CASRPRDRHQETQYF,TRBJ2-5,TRBV4-1
CSASMGEGPVLYNEQFF,TRBJ2-1,TRBV20-1
CAITGTKNGDTQYF,TRBJ2-3,TRBV10-3
CASSHLQETQYF,TRBJ2-5,TRBV6-6
CSARGGPSYNEQFF,TRBJ2-1,TRBV20-1
CASSHPPGTSNEQFF,TRBJ2-1,TRBV4-3
CASSHSGGIQETQYF,TRBJ2-5,TRBV7-2
CASSQDRGVANTGELFF,TRBJ2-2,TRBV4-1
CASSLPGAPQETQYF,TRBJ2-5,TRBV12-3/TRBV12-4
CASSLQLAGGLDTQYF,TRBJ2-3,TRBV5-1
CASSSDPSMDKNIQYF,TRBJ2-4,TRBV5-1
CASSLSLGNEQFF,TRBJ2-1,TRBV27
CASSGFSGSLYEQYF,TRBJ2-7,TRBV5-1
CASSLRQGASEQFF,TRBJ2-1,TRBV7-2
CASSLARSYGYTF,TRBJ1-2,TRBV12-3/TRBV12-4
CASSHPAGRSYNEQFF,TRBJ2-1,TRBV12-3/TRBV12-4
CSVRGGTGDIVQYF,TRBJ2-4,TRBV29-1
CSVLGIGQITEAFF,TRBJ1-1,TRBV29-1
CASSSRGLVYSGYTF,TRBJ1-2,TRBV12-3/TRBV12-4
CASSYPTGRSTDTQYF,TRBJ2-3,TRBV7-9
CSASRQERLETQYF,TRBJ2-5,TRBV20-1
CASSLLSRGTVSYEQYF,TRBJ2-7,TRBV7-8
CASSLPDRVGETQYF,TRBJ2-5,TRBV12-3/TRBV12-4
CASSPPGQRGYGYTF,TRBJ1-2,TRBV5-6
CASSYSVLDAGTDTQYF,TRBJ2-3,TRBV6-5
CASSFPGADTQYF,TRBJ2-3,TRBV7-9
CAISEELTTGELFF,TRBJ2-2,TRBV10-3
CASSLVIYEQYF,TRBJ2-7,TRBV7-9
CASMEWGRFSSTDTQYF,TRBJ2-3,TRBV6-2/TRBV6-3
CASSQEVRHSGGEQFF,TRBJ2-1,TRBV4-1
CASGTSGFQETQYF,TRBJ2-5,TRBV25-1